These 20 T cell receptor beta chains were all obtained from the same sample, sequenced in a study of shared clonotypes between healthy human individuals. TCRdb keeps only in-frame clones here, not all; method: immunoSEQ multiplex PCR. Of over a million clones detected, roughly 80% appear once; the ten largest clones hold approximately 1.5%. Sequencing used memory CD4+ T cells sorted from blood. Subset of the sample: CD45RA-negative fraction. Receptor source: a man aged 18 to 30 in good health.

V is TRBV28 and J is TRBJ2-5, with D possibly TRBD1 on 5 matching bases. This CDR3 spans 13 amino acids. Germline CDR1 MDHEN, CDR2 SYDVKM. The V end lost 8 bases, the J end lost 7 bases, and 17 bases lay between the germline ends. Here the CDR3 reads CASSPYWGVTQYF. For the CDR3, the DNA is TGTGCCAGCTCCCCGTATTGGGGCGTGACCCAGTACTTC.

This clone was seen a handful of times. The chain is built from TRBV7-9 and TRBJ2-3, with D perhaps TRBD1 (6 bases). CDR1 and CDR2 (germline): SEHNR, FQNEAQ (reference sequence). The CDR3 extends over 15 amino acids. V was pared by 4 bases and J by 2 bases, with 13 bases between. CDR3 residues: CASSSFGGFTDTQYF. The CDR3 region has the DNA TGTGCCAGCAGCTCCTTTGGGGGCTTCACAGATACGCAGTATTTT.

This chain uses TRBV4-1 with TRBJ1-5, with unresolved D. The CDR3 is 16 residues long. CDR1 MGHRA and CDR2 YSYEKL come from the germline V gene. Trimming took off 0 bases at V and 4 bases at J, with 13 bases between the two ends. CDR3: CASSQETADPNQPQHF. The CDR3 nucleotides read TGCGCCAGCAGCCAAGAAACGGCCGACCCGAATCAGCCCCAGCATTTT.

The chain carries TRBV19 and TRBJ2-5; unclear D gene. In germline, CDR1 is LNHDA, CDR2 SQIVND (reference sequence). The CDR3 is made up of 16 amino acids. Trimming left V 6 bases short and J 4 bases short, with 21 bases between. CDR3 protein: CASRPSLRSVSETQYF. The CDR3 nucleotides read TGTGCCAGTAGGCCTTCCCTTCGATCAGTTTCAGAGACCCAGTACTTC.

The table lists this clone with a count of one. The chain links TRBV10-3 to TRBJ2-2, with D perhaps being TRBD1 or TRBD2 (6 bases each). The V and J ends lost 10 bases and 4 bases respectively, with 19 bases between them. Germline CDR1 is ENHRY and CDR2 is SYGVKD. There are 15 residues in the CDR3. CDR3 coding DNA: TGTGCCAGTGGAGGGGGACAACAGAGCACCGGGGAGCTGTTTTTT. This translates into CASGGGQQSTGELFF.

This clone was recorded many times. The genes are TRBV10-1 and TRBJ1-1; D gene unclear. Germline V gene lookup returns CDR1 WNHNN and CDR2 SYGVQD (reference sequence). There are 15 residues in the CDR3. With 0 bases removed from V and 1 base from J, the gap between germline ends came to 9 bases. DNA for the CDR3: TGCGCCAGCAGTGAGTCGTCGGGAGGGAACACTGAAGCTTTCTTT. It specifies CASSESSGGNTEAFF.

This clone was counted a few times. The rearrangement uses TRBV13 and TRBJ2-7; 8 nucleotides match TRBD1. Germline V CDR1 and CDR2: PRHDT, FYEKMQ (reference sequence). Trimming at V came to 5 bases and at J to 6 bases, leaving 12 bases not matched to a gene. The CDR3 runs 15 residues. The CDR3 region is CASSITLDRVSEQYF. In DNA, the CDR3 is TGTGCCAGCAGCATAACGTTGGACAGGGTATCCGAGCAGTACTTC.

This sequence joins TRBV11-2 and TRBJ1-2; D uncertain. Germline assignment: CDR1 SGHAT and CDR2 FQNNGV. The CDR3 sequence is 13 residues long. V was cut by 4 bases and J by 2 bases, with 8 bases left in between. The CDR3 here is CASSSNGNYGYTF. CDR3 nucleotides: TGTGCCAGCAGCTCCAACGGAAACTATGGCTACACCTTC.

The genes are TRBV7-6 and TRBJ2-1, with D uncertain. CDR1 and CDR2 from the germline V gene are SGHVS and FNYEAQ. The ends were cut back, 6 bases at V and 7 bases at J, with 19 bases in the middle. The CDR3 spans 15 residues. CDR3 amino acids: CASSSLARKGNEQFF. In nucleotides, the CDR3 is TGTGCCAGCAGTTCATTAGCCAGAAAAGGAAATGAGCAGTTCTTC.

The chain employs TRBV11-2 and TRBJ1-1; 11 bases map to TRBD1. Germline CDR1 is SGHAT and CDR2 is FQNNGV. Trimming at V came to 8 bases and at J to 3 bases, leaving 2 bases not matched to a gene. CDR3 length: 13 residues. This CDR3 is CASLGQGDTEAFF. In nucleotides, the CDR3 is TGTGCCAGCTTGGGACAGGGGGACACTGAAGCTTTCTTT.

The chain has TRBV4-2 and TRBJ2-7; 7 nucleotides match TRBD2. J gave up 3 bases and V 2 bases, and 4 bases lay outside the gene matches. This CDR3 contains 14 residues. Germline V gene data show CDR1 as LGHNA and CDR2 as YNFKEQ. Here the CDR3 reads CASSQQGEGYEQYF. The CDR3 DNA follows: TGTGCCAGCAGCCAACAAGGGGAGGGCTACGAGCAGTACTTC.

The chain employs TRBV23-1 and TRBJ2-7, with D maybe TRBD2 (5 bases). TRBV23-1 is assigned to the ORF class and has an uncertain function. The CDR3 is 14 amino acids. The V end lost 4 bases, the J end lost 6 bases, and 16 bases lay between the germline ends. The CDR3 DNA reads as TGCGCCAGCAGTCTAAATCTTAAGAGGGCCGAGCAGTACTTC. Its protein product is CASSLNLKRAEQYF.

This clone was recorded only once. The identical CDR3 is also encoded by other nucleotide sequences in the sample. The rearrangement uses TRBV6-5 and TRBJ2-7; 7 nucleotides agree with TRBD2. Looked up from germline, CDR1 is MNHEY and CDR2 is SVGAGI. The V segment lost 2 bases and the J segment 0 bases; nucleotides outside the gene matches: 1. This CDR3 has 14 residues. The CDR3 DNA follows: TGTGCCAGCAGTTACCGCGGGAGCTCCTACGAGCAGTACTTC. As protein: CASSYRGSSYEQYF.

This chain joins TRBV7-2 and TRBJ2-3; D is undetermined. From germline, CDR1 is SGHTA and CDR2 FQGNSA. The CDR3 has 15 residues. Between the trimmed V and J ends, which lost 3 bases and 1 base, there was a span of 11 bases. CDR3 DNA: TGTGCCAGCAGCTTGACTCTCCCCCGCACAGATACGCAGTATTTT. It encodes CASSLTLPRTDTQYF.

The chain uses TRBV5-6 and TRBJ2-7; no clear D gene. Germline V CDR1 and CDR2: SGHDT, YYEEEE. Trimming stripped 3 bases from V and 2 bases from J, with 9 bases between. The CDR3 is made up of 13 amino acids. The CDR3 protein is CASSSSKTYEQYF. CDR3 nucleotides: TGTGCCAGCAGCTCGTCCAAAACCTACGAGCAGTACTTC.

This clone has only a few counts. The J gene is TRBJ2-3, the V gene TRBV6-5; 7 nucleotides align to TRBD1. The CDR3 contains 14 residues. The V segment lost 6 bases and the J segment 3 bases; nucleotides outside the gene matches: 6. CDR1 MNHEY and CDR2 SVGAGI come from the germline V gene. CDR3 sequence reads: CASSDRRGTDTQYF. CDR3 nucleotides: TGTGCCAGCAGCGACCGCAGGGGGACAGATACGCAGTATTTT.

This clone was seen only once. The rearrangement uses TRBV18 and TRBJ2-7; 10 bases are shared with TRBD2. Germline-derived CDR1 and CDR2 are KGHSH and LQKENI. Trimming at V came to 8 bases and at J to 4 bases, leaving 5 bases not matched to a gene. The CDR3 extends over 13 amino acids. DNA of the CDR3: TGTGCCAGCCTCACTAGCGGGGCTTACGAGCAGTACTTC. Its protein is CASLTSGAYEQYF. Full variable domain (outside the CDR3, taken from reference TRBV18 and TRBJ2-7): NAGVMQNPRHLVRRRGQEARLRCSPMKGHSHVYWYRQLPEEGLKFMVYLQKENIIDESGMPKERFSAEFPKEGPSILRIQQVVRGDSAAYFCASLTSGAYEQYFGPGTRLTVT.

The chain links TRBV4-1 to TRBJ2-1; TRBD2 matches at 9 bases. With V trimmed by 5 bases and J by 4 bases, 9 bases remained unmatched. Germline assignment: CDR1 MGHRA and CDR2 YSYEKL. CDR3 length equals 16 residues. For the CDR3, the DNA is TGCGCCAGCAGCTCTCGCGGGGGGGCCTTTTACAATGAGCAGTTCTTC. Residues: CASSSRGGAFYNEQFF.

This rearrangement joins TRBV5-1 to TRBJ2-2, with D perhaps TRBD1 (6 bases). CDR3 length: 14 residues. CDR1 and CDR2 from the germline V gene are SGHRS and YFSETQ. Between the trimmed V and J ends, which lost 9 bases and 5 bases, there was a span of 17 bases. CDR3 in DNA: TGCGCCACCCAGGGGCCCGGTGTGACCGGGGAGCTGTTTTTT. Encoded protein: CATQGPGVTGELFF.

The CDR3 loop reads CAISSGLANYNEQFF. CDR3 bases: TGTGCCATCAGCTCCGGACTAGCGAACTACAATGAGCAGTTCTTC. J is TRBJ2-1 and V is TRBV10-3; 9 nucleotides align to TRBD2. The length of the CDR3 is 15 residues. After removal of 6 bases from V and 3 bases from J, the junction contained 6 bases not matched to a gene. The germline V gene encodes CDR1 ENHRY and CDR2 SYGVKD.